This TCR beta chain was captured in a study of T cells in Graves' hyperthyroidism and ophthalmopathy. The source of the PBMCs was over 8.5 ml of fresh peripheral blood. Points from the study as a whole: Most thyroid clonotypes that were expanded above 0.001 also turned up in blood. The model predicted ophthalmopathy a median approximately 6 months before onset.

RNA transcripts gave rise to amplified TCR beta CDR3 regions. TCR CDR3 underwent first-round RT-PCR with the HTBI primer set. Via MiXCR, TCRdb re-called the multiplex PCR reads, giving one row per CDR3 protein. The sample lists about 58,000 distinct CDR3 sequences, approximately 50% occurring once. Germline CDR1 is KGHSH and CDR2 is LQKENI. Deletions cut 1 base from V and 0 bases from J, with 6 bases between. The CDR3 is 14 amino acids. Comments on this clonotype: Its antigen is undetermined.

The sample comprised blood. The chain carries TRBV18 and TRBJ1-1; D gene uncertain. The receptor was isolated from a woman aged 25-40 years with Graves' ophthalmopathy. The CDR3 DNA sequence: TGTGCCAGCTCACCACAGGTTCTGAACACTGAAGCTTTCTTT. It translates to CASSPQVLNTEAFF.